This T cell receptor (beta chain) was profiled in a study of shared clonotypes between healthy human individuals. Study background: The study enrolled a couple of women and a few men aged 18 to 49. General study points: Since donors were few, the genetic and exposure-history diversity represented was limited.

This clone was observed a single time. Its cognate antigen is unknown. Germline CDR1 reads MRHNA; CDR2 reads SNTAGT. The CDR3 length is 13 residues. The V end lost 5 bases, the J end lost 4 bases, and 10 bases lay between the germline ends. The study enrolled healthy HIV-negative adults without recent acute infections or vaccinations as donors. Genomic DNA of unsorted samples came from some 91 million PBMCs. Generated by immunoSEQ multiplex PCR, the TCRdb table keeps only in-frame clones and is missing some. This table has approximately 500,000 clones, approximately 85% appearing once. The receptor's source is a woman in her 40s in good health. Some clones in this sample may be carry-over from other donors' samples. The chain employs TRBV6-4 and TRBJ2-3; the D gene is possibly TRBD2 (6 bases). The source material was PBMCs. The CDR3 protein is CASSTGDSDTQYF. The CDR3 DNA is TGTGCCAGCAGTACCGGGGACTCAGATACGCAGTATTTT.